Listed here are 27 T cell receptor beta chains from one sample, sequenced in a study of OX40 agonist ivuxolimab in advanced cancers. Data came from immunoSEQ multiplex PCR; TCRdb stores just in-frame clones and leaves some out. Of roughly 100,000 clones detected, roughly 90% appear once; the ten largest clones hold 3% to 3.5%. Sequencing was performed on CD4+ or CD8+ T cells sorted from blood, taken in a trial of the OX40 agonist ivuxolimab. The receptor set was obtained from an adult with an advanced solid tumor such as melanoma, head and neck, liver or kidney cancer.

The rearrangement uses TRBV7-9 and TRBJ2-3; no clear D. The CDR3 totals 12 residues. V shed 1 base and J shed 1 base, with 0 bases lying between them. The germline V gene has CDR1 SEHNR and CDR2 FQNEAQ (reference sequence). Here the CDR3 reads CASSLGTDTQYF. Here the CDR3 DNA reads TGTGCCAGCAGCTTAGGCACAGATACGCAGTATTTT.

The CDR3 loop reads CASSSRQGGYGYTF. The DNA of the CDR3 is TGTGCCAGCAGCTCCCGACAGGGTGGCTATGGCTACACCTTC. The chain uses TRBV7-2 and TRBJ1-2, with 7 nucleotides matching TRBD1. Trimming at V came to 4 bases and at J to 4 bases, leaving 6 bases not matched to a gene. The CDR3 loop spans 14 amino acids. CDR1 is SGHTA and CDR2 is FQGNSA in the germline V gene.

The chain combines TRBV19 with TRBJ1-2; TRBD1 matches 8 bases. CDR3 length equals 14 residues. Losses at the gene ends were 5 bases for V and 4 bases for J; bases not matched to a gene: 6. Germline V gives CDR1 LNHDA, CDR2 SQIVND (reference sequence). Written as DNA, the CDR3 is TGTGCCAGTAGTCAAGACAGGGGTGGCTATGGCTACACCTTC. This encodes CASSQDRGGYGYTF.

The chain has TRBV6-5 and TRBJ2-2; a possible D gene is TRBD2 (5 bases). Germline CDR1 and CDR2: MNHEY and SVGAGI. V was trimmed by 5 bases and J by 4 bases, leaving 11 bases between them. The CDR3 length is 14 residues. CDR3 amino acids: CASSLGLFTGELFF. As DNA, the CDR3 is TGTGCCAGCAGTCTCGGACTGTTCACCGGGGAGCTGTTTTTT.

The chain couples TRBV2 to TRBJ2-7; 7 nucleotides align to TRBD1. Germline V gives CDR1 SNHLY, CDR2 FYNNEI. The CDR3 consists of 14 residues. J lost 3 bases, V lost 5 bases, and 7 bases had no gene match. In DNA form, the CDR3 reads TGTGCCAGCAGTAACCGACAGGGACACTACGAGCAGTACTTC. Its protein product is CASSNRQGHYEQYF.

This clone showed up just a few times. The chain links TRBV7-6 to TRBJ1-5, with no clear D. The V gene's germline CDR1 is SGHVS and CDR2 FNYEAQ. Trimming pared 5 bases from V and 3 bases from J, leaving 14 bases between. The length of the CDR3 is 15 residues. This CDR3 is CASSLGGGDNQPQHF. CDR3 sequence (DNA): TGTGCCAGCAGCCTAGGAGGAGGTGACAATCAGCCCCAGCATTTT.

Points on this clone: This same CDR3 is encoded by further DNA sequences in the sample. The chain combines TRBV27 with TRBJ2-1; D gene uncertain. Germline V gives CDR1 MNHEY, CDR2 SMNVEV (reference sequence). V shed 2 bases and J shed 4 bases, with 6 bases lying between them. The CDR3 is 13 amino acids. The CDR3 bases are TGTGCCAGCAGTTTAACGGGTTACAATGAGCAGTTCTTC. It encodes CASSLTGYNEQFF.

This clone appeared a single time. The V gene is TRBV19, the J gene TRBJ2-3, with 7 bases fitting TRBD2. The CDR3 loop spans 13 amino acids. The germline gives CDR1 LNHDA, CDR2 SQIVND (reference sequence). The J segment lost 1 base and the V segment lost 8 bases, leaving 3 bases of the junction unmatched. CDR3 DNA: TGTGCCAGTCGAAGCGGGGGCACAGATACGCAGTATTTT. Protein product: CASRSGGTDTQYF. Full variable domain (missing parts from reference TRBV19 and TRBJ2-3): DGGITQSPKYLFRKEGQNVTLSCEQNLNHDAMYWYRQDPGQGLRLIYYSQIVNDFQKGDIAEGYSVSREKKESFPLTVTSAQKNPTAFYLCASRSGGTDTQYFGPGTRLTVL.

The chain has TRBV6-5 and TRBJ1-4; D ambiguous. Germline CDR1 reads MNHEY; CDR2 reads SVGAGI. This CDR3 is built from 13 residues. Trimming left V 8 bases short and J 4 bases short, with 11 bases between. CDR3 bases: TGTGCCAGCGCTAGGAAACTTAATGAAAAACTGTTTTTT. It specifies CASARKLNEKLFF.

The J gene is TRBJ1-4, the V gene TRBV7-6; tentative D call: TRBD1 (6 bases). The CDR3 contains 13 residues. V dropped 3 bases and J dropped 7 bases, with 9 bases sitting between them. Germline CDR1 SGHVS, CDR2 FNYEAQ. For the CDR3, the DNA is TGTGCCAGCAGCTTGGGGACATTTGAAAAACTGTTTTTT. Protein product: CASSLGTFEKLFF.

The gene calls are TRBV23-1 and TRBJ2-3; TRBD2 is a possible D gene (5 bases). TRBV23-1 is recorded as an ORF, its role being uncertain. The V and J ends lost 8 bases and 1 base respectively, with 16 bases between them. This CDR3 has 15 residues. The CDR3 reads CASLPGGGRTDTQYF. In DNA form, the CDR3 reads TGCGCCAGCCTCCCCGGAGGCGGGCGCACAGATACGCAGTATTTT.

This rearrangement joins TRBV18 to TRBJ2-1; D is uncertain. The CDR3 loop spans 12 amino acids. Germline CDR1 KGHSH, CDR2 LQKENI. Trimming removed 5 bases at V and 8 bases at J, with 10 bases between. CDR3 in DNA: TGTGCCAGCTCAAAAGTCATTGATGAGCAGTTCTTC. Translating it yields CASSKVIDEQFF. Full variable domain (missing parts from reference TRBV18 and TRBJ2-1): NAGVMQNPRHLVRRRGQEARLRCSPMKGHSHVYWYRQLPEEGLKFMVYLQKENIIDESGMPKERFSAEFPKEGPSILRIQQVVRGDSAAYFCASSKVIDEQFFGPGTRLTVL.

The chain recombines TRBV5-6 with TRBJ2-7, with D perhaps TRBD1 (6 bases). This CDR3 region has 13 residues. The germline gives CDR1 SGHDT, CDR2 YYEEEE. V dropped 2 bases and J dropped 6 bases, with 12 bases sitting between them. CDR3 coding DNA: TGTGCCAGCAGCTTCGGACAGCCCTCCGAGCAGTACTTC. Translation gives CASSFGQPSEQYF.

The chain combines TRBV5-1 with TRBJ2-3, with D perhaps TRBD2 (6 bases). The CDR3 is made up of 15 amino acids. The germline V and J ends were trimmed by 0 bases and 0 bases, with 8 bases remaining between them. The germline V gene has CDR1 SGHRS and CDR2 YFSETQ. This CDR3 is CASSLASASTDTQYF. The CDR3 nucleotides read TGCGCCAGCAGCTTGGCTAGCGCTAGCACAGATACGCAGTATTTT.

This chain joins TRBV7-6 and TRBJ2-3; D uncertain. The CDR3 sequence is 14 residues long. Trimming cost V 3 bases and J 2 bases, with 9 bases left between them. Germline CDR1 is SGHVS and CDR2 is FNYEAQ. CDR3 sequence reads: CASSFLGYTDTQYF. The CDR3 DNA is TGTGCCAGCAGCTTTTTGGGTTACACAGATACGCAGTATTTT.

This CDR3 is CAWSPVRNEQFF. The DNA of the CDR3 is TGTGCCTGGAGCCCCGTCCGGAATGAGCAGTTCTTC. V is TRBV30 and J is TRBJ2-1, with D hard to call. CDR1 and CDR2 from the germline V gene are GTSNPN and SVGIG (reference sequence). The CDR3 length is 12 residues. V was pared by 3 bases and J by 7 bases, with 10 bases between.

The chain carries TRBV30 and TRBJ2-5; no definite D call. TRBJ2-7 matches the DNA end more closely, so the J call is doubtful. The CDR3 loop spans 14 amino acids. The germline V gene encodes CDR1 GTSNPN and CDR2 SVGIG (reference sequence). The CDR3 region is CAWSPPPSSYEQYF. In DNA, the CDR3 is TGTGCCTGGAGCCCTCCGCCCAGCTCCTACGAGCAGTACTTC.

The genes are TRBV5-1 and TRBJ1-1; the match to TRBD1 covers 10 bases. Germline values: CDR1 SGHRS, CDR2 YFSETQ. CDR3 length: 14 amino acids. V was clipped by 4 bases and J by 8 bases; unmatched bases: 8. CDR3 region: CASSMGDRGGEAFF. CDR3 sequence (DNA): TGCGCCAGCAGCATGGGGGACAGGGGTGGGGAAGCTTTCTTT.

The genes are TRBV7-9 and TRBJ1-1, with TRBD1 identical over 7 bases. This CDR3 has 12 amino acids. Trimming removed 3 bases from V and 11 bases from J; junction bases left unmatched: 6. Germline V gives CDR1 SEHNR, CDR2 FQNEAQ (reference sequence). DNA for the CDR3: TGTGCCAGCAGCTTGACAGGGTTCGGGGCTTTCTTT. Translation gives CASSLTGFGAFF.

As for this clone: Other DNA sequences of this sample code for an identical CDR3. The V gene is TRBV5-1, the J gene TRBJ2-7; the match to TRBD2 covers 13 bases. V dropped 2 bases and J dropped 4; count of bases not matched to a gene: 3. The CDR3 runs to 15 residues. CDR1 SGHRS and CDR2 YFSETQ come from the germline V gene. The CDR3 DNA sequence: TGCGCCAGCAGCTTAGGGACTAGCGGGATTTACGAGCAGTACTTC. Translating gives CASSLGTSGIYEQYF. Full variable domain (outside the CDR3, taken from reference TRBV5-1 and TRBJ2-7): KAGVTQTPRYLIKTRGQQVTLSCSPISGHRSVSWYQQTPGQGLQFLFEYFSETQRNKGNFPGRFSGRQFSNSRSEMNVSTLELGDSALYLCASSLGTSGIYEQYFGPGTRLTVT.

The V gene is TRBV9, the J gene TRBJ1-1; possibly TRBD1 for D (5 bases). The CDR3 extends over 12 amino acids. Between the trimmed V and J ends, which lost 2 bases and 7 bases, there was a span of 9 bases. CDR1 is SGDLS and CDR2 is YYNGEE in the germline V gene. Here the CDR3 reads CASSVDSNEAFF. As DNA, the CDR3 is TGTGCCAGCAGCGTCGACAGCAATGAAGCTTTCTTT.

This clone appeared once. The V and J genes are TRBV7-9 and TRBJ2-3; 8 bases are a match to TRBD1. Trimming cost V 5 bases and J 6 bases; bases outside gene matches: 1. Germline V gene sequence: CDR1 SEHNR, CDR2 FQNEAQ (reference sequence). The CDR3 spans 12 residues. The CDR3, as DNA: TGTGCCAGCAGCCAGGGGGCGGATACGCAGTATTTT. Residues: CASSQGADTQYF.

The rearrangement joins TRBV9 to TRBJ2-1; the D is unclear. Per the germline V gene, CDR1 is SGDLS and CDR2 is YYNGEE. The germline V and J ends were trimmed by 4 bases and 7 bases, with 12 bases remaining between them. The CDR3 extends over 13 amino acids. Written as DNA, the CDR3 is TGTGCCAGCAGCCCGCGGATTACGAATGAGCAGTTCTTC. This gives the protein CASSPRITNEQFF. The full variable domain, completed using reference TRBV9 and TRBJ2-1, is DSGVTQTPKHLITATGQRVTLRCSPRSGDLSVYWYQQSLDQGLQFLIQYYNGEERAKGNILERFSAQQFPDLHSELNLSSLELGDSALYFCASSPRITNEQFFGPGTRLTVL.

The chain employs TRBV4-3 and TRBJ1-1; D unclear. The V end lost 0 bases, the J end lost 5 bases, and 7 bases lay between the germline ends. This CDR3 has 13 amino acids. Germline V lookup: CDR1 LGHNA, CDR2 YSLEER. Written as DNA, the CDR3 is TGCGCCAGCAGCCAAGATCGAGGAACTGAAGCTTTCTTT. Amino acids: CASSQDRGTEAFF.

The chain is built from TRBV6-5 and TRBJ1-3; a possible D gene is TRBD1 (6 bases). V dropped 6 bases and J dropped 0 bases, with 12 bases sitting between them. The germline CDR1 and CDR2 sequences are MNHEY and SVGAGI. This CDR3 comprises 15 residues. The CDR3 DNA is TGTGCCAGCAGCCCTCAGGGGTACTCTGGAAACACCATATATTTT. Its translation is CASSPQGYSGNTIYF.

The chain is built from TRBV6-1 and TRBJ1-4; TRBD1 is a possible D gene (6 bases). Looked up from germline, CDR1 is MNHNS and CDR2 is SASEGT. The CDR3 is 15 amino acids. V lost 6 bases to trimming and J lost 6 bases, with 17 bases between them. The CDR3 bases are TGTGCCAGCAGCGAGCCCGGGGGCGCAGATGAAAAACTGTTTTTT. Protein product: CASSEPGGADEKLFF.

This chain connects TRBV5-6 to TRBJ2-3; 7 bases agree with TRBD2. V lost 1 base, J lost 1 base, and 6 bases stayed unmatched. The CDR3 runs 16 residues. Germline V gives CDR1 SGHDT, CDR2 YYEEEE. DNA for the CDR3: TGTGCCAGCAGCTTGTCGGGAGGCTCCCGCACAGATACGCAGTATTTT. As protein: CASSLSGGSRTDTQYF.